The source of this T cell receptor (beta chain) is a study of blood T cell repertoires in COVID-19. Study summary: The United States, Italy and Spain supplied acute and convalescent COVID-19 samples. PBMCs, B-cell-depleted T cells, or T cells were the source of the cDNA or gDNA that made up the material.

Original processing methods: Scientists estimated how many nucleated cells there were by amplifying reference gene primers. Measured with immunoSEQ multiplex PCR; TCRdb has only the in-frame clones, and not every one. The D gene and trimming were derived from the DNA, and the V and J assignments and clone size from that table. The sample has around 100,000 clones; approximately 87% are singletons. Germline values: CDR1 SGDLS, CDR2 YYNGEE. The CDR3 has 16 residues. V shed 1 base and J shed 4 bases, with 17 bases lying between them. The receptor comes from a human donor in a cohort sampled during active or convalescent COVID-19. Sequenced sample: peripheral blood. The rearrangement uses TRBV9 and TRBJ1-2; TRBD1 might be the D (5 bases). The CDR3 here is CASSVSMGLLSYGYTF. Written as DNA, the CDR3 is TGTGCCAGCAGCGTAAGCATGGGGCTTCTGAGCTATGGCTACACCTTC.